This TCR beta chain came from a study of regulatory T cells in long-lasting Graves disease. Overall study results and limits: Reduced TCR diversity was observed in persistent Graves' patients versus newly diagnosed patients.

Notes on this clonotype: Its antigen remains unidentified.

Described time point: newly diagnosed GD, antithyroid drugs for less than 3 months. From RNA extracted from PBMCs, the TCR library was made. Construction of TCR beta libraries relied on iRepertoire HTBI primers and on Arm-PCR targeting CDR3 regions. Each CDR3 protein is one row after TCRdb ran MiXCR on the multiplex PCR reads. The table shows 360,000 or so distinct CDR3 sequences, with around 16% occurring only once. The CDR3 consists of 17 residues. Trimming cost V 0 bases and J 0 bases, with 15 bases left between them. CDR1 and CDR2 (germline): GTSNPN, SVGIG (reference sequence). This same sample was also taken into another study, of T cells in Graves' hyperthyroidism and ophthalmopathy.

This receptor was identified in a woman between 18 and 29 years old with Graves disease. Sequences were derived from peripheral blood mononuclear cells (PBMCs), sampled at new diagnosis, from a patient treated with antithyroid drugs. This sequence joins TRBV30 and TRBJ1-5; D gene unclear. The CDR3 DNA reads TGTGCCTGGAGTGTAAGAGCGACGCCCGTTAGCAATCAGCCCCAGCATTTT. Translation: CAWSVRATPVSNQPQHF.